These 24 T cell receptor beta chains were sequenced from one sample in a study of blood T cell repertoires in COVID-19 (TCRdb year 2020). Library method: the immunoSEQ multiplex PCR assay. TCRdb re-hosts the immuneACCESS table, in-frame sequences only. Its copies lack some clones; in the studies checked, an unresolved V gene accounts for under half of them, and the cause for the rest is not known. The sample contains some 150,000 clones, less than 85% of them found a single time. The ten largest clonotypes hold about 6.4% of the sample. The specimen was peripheral blood. Receptors originate from a human donor in a cohort sampled during active COVID-19.

The chain is built from TRBV7-2 and TRBJ1-2; D is unresolved. V was trimmed by 2 bases and J by 3 bases, leaving 16 bases between them. Germline assignment: CDR1 SGHTA and CDR2 FQGNSA. This CDR3 spans 16 amino acids. CDR3 in amino acids: CASSLLNRVRHYGYTF. The CDR3 region has the DNA TGTGCCAGCAGCTTACTCAATCGGGTCCGACACTATGGCTACACCTTC. The whole variable domain, remainder taken from reference TRBV7-2 and TRBJ1-2, is GAGVSQSPSNKVTEKGKDVELRCDPISGHTALYWYRQSLGQGLEFLIYFQGNSAPDKSGLPSDRFSAERTGGSVSTLTIQRTQQEDSAVYLCASSLLNRVRHYGYTFGSGTRLTVV.

This chain connects TRBV27 to TRBJ2-5, with D maybe TRBD2 (5 bases). The CDR3 covers 13 residues. CDR1 and CDR2 from the germline V gene are MNHEY and SMNVEV (reference sequence). The V end lost 6 bases, the J end lost 13 bases, and 21 bases lay between the germline ends. CDR3 nucleotide sequence: TGTGCCAGCAGCCAGCGAGAGGGCCAGACCTTGTACTTC. This codes for CASSQREGQTLYF.

A single count supports this clone. V is TRBV5-1 and J is TRBJ1-1; D remains ambiguous. The CDR3 is made up of 12 amino acids. Between the trimmed V and J ends, which lost 2 bases and 2 bases, there was a span of 4 bases. Germline loops: CDR1 SGHRS, CDR2 YFSETQ. The CDR3 is CASSFPNTEAFF. The CDR3, as DNA: TGCGCCAGCAGCTTCCCTAACACTGAAGCTTTCTTT. Filled out from reference TRBV5-1 and TRBJ1-1, the complete variable domain reads KAGVTQTPRYLIKTRGQQVTLSCSPISGHRSVSWYQQTPGQGLQFLFEYFSETQRNKGNFPGRFSGRQFSNSRSEMNVSTLELGDSALYLCASSFPNTEAFFGQGTRLTVV.

The V call is TRBV18, the J call TRBJ2-7; D gene uncertain. Between the trimmed V and J ends, which lost 3 bases and 3 bases, there was a span of 9 bases. The CDR3 is made up of 13 amino acids. Germline values: CDR1 KGHSH, CDR2 LQKENI. The CDR3 DNA follows: TGTGCCAGCTCACCTCCCTCCGGCTACGAGCAGTACTTC. It codes for CASSPPSGYEQYF.

The J gene is TRBJ1-5, the V gene TRBV7-2; 8 positions agree with TRBD1. V gave up 5 bases and J gave up 3 bases; unmatched junction bases: 6. CDR1 and CDR2 (germline): SGHTA, FQGNSA. CDR3 length: 15 amino acids. CDR3 coding DNA: TGTGCCAGCAGCGCCGGGACAGGACCCAATCAGCCCCAGCATTTT. Encoded protein: CASSAGTGPNQPQHF.

This clone is a singleton in its sample. J is TRBJ2-2 and V is TRBV18; D is undetermined. V was clipped by 2 bases and J by 4 bases, with 5 bases between them. The CDR3 consists of 13 residues. Germline V gene lookup returns CDR1 KGHSH and CDR2 LQKENI. In DNA form, the CDR3 reads TGTGCCAGCTCACCAGAGAGCACCGGGGAGCTGTTTTTT. Translated: CASSPESTGELFF.

This clone came up once. CDR3 DNA: TGCAGTGCTAGTGCTCTAGCGGGGGTCACAGATACGCAGTATTTT. This sequence encodes CSASALAGVTDTQYF. This sequence joins TRBV20-1 and TRBJ2-3, with 10 bases lining up with TRBD2. Germline loops: CDR1 DFQATT, CDR2 SNEGSKA (reference sequence). Trimming removed 3 bases from V and 2 bases from J; junction bases left unmatched: 5. The CDR3 extends over 15 amino acids.

This chain connects TRBV27 to TRBJ2-7, with D maybe TRBD1 (6 bases). Germline V gives CDR1 MNHEY, CDR2 SMNVEV (reference sequence). V was shortened by 6 bases and J by 4 bases, with 13 bases between the two germline ends. The CDR3 contains 13 residues. As DNA, the CDR3 is TGTGCCAGCAGGCAGACAGGAAGTTACGAGCAGTACTTC. This sequence encodes CASRQTGSYEQYF.

This clone was seen a single time. The chain's CDR3 is CASSFKSGMNTEAFF. The CDR3 DNA reads as TGTGCCAGCAGCTTCAAGTCGGGAATGAACACTGAAGCTTTCTTT. V gene TRBV5-5 combines with J gene TRBJ1-1; no clear D gene. V was trimmed by 2 bases and J by 0 bases, leaving 11 bases between them. The CDR3 is 15 residues long. The germline gives CDR1 SGHKS, CDR2 YYEKEE (reference sequence).

This CDR3 is CASSEPGQGARAFF. The CDR3 nucleotides read TGTGCCAGCAGTGAACCGGGACAGGGGGCGAGGGCTTTCTTT. The V gene is TRBV25-1, the J gene TRBJ1-1; TRBD1 aligns across 12 bases. CDR1 and CDR2 from the germline V gene are MGHDK and SYGVNS. The CDR3 contains 14 residues. V dropped 2 bases and J dropped 11; count of bases not matched to a gene: 6.

This clone was seen just once. V gene TRBV24-1 combines with J gene TRBJ2-7; the match to TRBD1 covers 10 bases. The ends lost 12 bases at V and 6 bases at J; junction bases unmatched: 7. Germline V gene data show CDR1 as KGHDR and CDR2 as SFDVKD. The CDR3 spans 12 residues. Here the CDR3 reads CAAGTGVTEQYF. The CDR3 DNA reads TGTGCCGCGGGGACAGGGGTTACCGAGCAGTACTTC.

The chain recombines TRBV7-3 with TRBJ2-5, with 8 bases that match TRBD2. Trimming cost V 5 bases and J 3 bases; bases outside gene matches: 8. Germline lookup yields CDR1 SGHTA and CDR2 FQGTGA. This CDR3 spans 15 amino acids. CDR3 amino acids: CASSPRGGGKETQYF. Here the CDR3 DNA reads TGTGCCAGCAGCCCCCGGGGGGGCGGTAAAGAGACCCAGTACTTC.

The chain has TRBV2 and TRBJ2-5; 8 nucleotides agree with TRBD2. CDR1 and CDR2 (germline): SNHLY, FYNNEI. The CDR3 is 14 residues long. J lost 7 bases, V lost 5 bases, and 9 bases had no gene match. The CDR3: CASSRLTSDATQYF. CDR3 nucleotide sequence: TGTGCCAGCAGTCGGCTGACTAGCGATGCGACCCAGTACTTC.

The V gene is TRBV27, the J gene TRBJ2-2; TRBD2 aligns across 9 bases. The V and J ends lost 5 bases and 4 bases, in that order; junction bases with no gene match: 11. The CDR3 runs to 17 residues. Germline loops: CDR1 MNHEY, CDR2 SMNVEV (reference sequence). CDR3 sequence (DNA): TGTGCCAGCAGTCCCAACTGGCGGGGGGGCCCCACCGGGGAGCTGTTTTTT. Its protein product is CASSPNWRGGPTGELFF.

The genes are TRBV7-3 and TRBJ2-3; TRBD2 matches at 8 bases. Germline loops: CDR1 SGHTA, CDR2 FQGTGA. This CDR3 is 14 amino acids long. Trimming at V came to 5 bases and at J to 11 bases, leaving 12 bases not matched to a gene. CDR3 coding DNA: TGTGCCAGCAGCGAGAGCGGGGGAACACCGAAGCAGTATTTT. Amino acids: CASSESGGTPKQYF.

The rearrangement uses TRBV11-3 and TRBJ2-1; 7 nucleotides line up with TRBD1. Trimming took 3 bases from V and 7 from J; bases not matched to a gene: 12. CDR3 length: 16 residues. The germline V gene encodes CDR1 SGHNT and CDR2 YENEEA. CDR3 residues: CASSLDWATGRNEQFF. As DNA, the CDR3 is TGTGCCAGCAGCTTGGATTGGGCGACAGGGCGGAATGAGCAGTTCTTC.

The chain couples TRBV5-1 to TRBJ2-2, with D possibly being TRBD1 (6 bases). This CDR3 is 14 amino acids long. Between the trimmed V and J ends, which lost 0 bases and 6 bases, there was a span of 9 bases. Germline V gene lookup returns CDR1 SGHRS and CDR2 YFSETQ. CDR3 in DNA: TGCGCCAGCAGCTTGGATGGGGGCCCCGGGGAGCTGTTTTTT. Amino acids: CASSLDGGPGELFF.

V and J are TRBV13 and TRBJ2-4; perhaps TRBD2 as D (6 bases). Germline V gene data show CDR1 as PRHDT and CDR2 as FYEKMQ (reference sequence). Trimming took 5 bases from V and 5 from J, leaving 22 bases between them. The CDR3 contains 17 residues. The CDR3 loop reads CASSQLGQGREENIQYF. CDR3 in DNA: TGTGCCAGCAGCCAATTGGGGCAGGGAAGGGAGGAAAACATTCAGTACTTC.

J is TRBJ2-7 and V is TRBV5-1, with D uncertain. The germline V gene encodes CDR1 SGHRS and CDR2 YFSETQ. The CDR3 consists of 12 residues. V lost 0 bases and J lost 3, with 4 bases in between. Here the CDR3 reads CASSLASYEQYF. CDR3 bases: TGCGCCAGCAGCTTGGCCAGCTACGAGCAGTACTTC.

The chain couples TRBV29-1 to TRBJ2-7, with 9 bases that match TRBD1. The CDR3 spans 12 residues. The germline V gene has CDR1 SQVTM and CDR2 ANQGSEA. With V trimmed by 6 bases and J by 2 bases, 2 bases remained unmatched. The CDR3 is CSVGTGTYEQYF. The CDR3 DNA follows: TGCAGCGTGGGGACAGGGACCTACGAGCAGTACTTC.

This chain connects TRBV11-1 to TRBJ2-7, with 9 nucleotides matching TRBD1. The CDR3 runs 16 residues. The V gene end was trimmed by 1 base and the J gene end by 4 bases; junction bases not matched to a gene: 8. CDR1 SGHAT and CDR2 FQDESV come from the germline V gene (reference sequence). As DNA, the CDR3 is TGTGCCAGCAGCTTAGGCCCGGGACAGGGTAGGTACGAGCAGTACTTC. Encoded protein: CASSLGPGQGRYEQYF. The full variable domain, rest sourced from reference TRBV11-1 and TRBJ2-7, is EAEVAQSPRYKITEKSQAVAFWCDPISGHATLYWYRQILGQGPELLVQFQDESVVDDSQLPKDRFSAERLKGVDSTLKIQPAELGDSAMYLCASSLGPGQGRYEQYFGPGTRLTVT.

The chain couples TRBV18 to TRBJ1-1, with D tentatively TRBD1 (5 bases). This CDR3 comprises 15 residues. Looked up from germline, CDR1 is KGHSH and CDR2 is LQKENI. The V gene lost 3 bases and the J gene lost 3 bases, with 14 bases spanning the gap. CDR3 sequence reads: CASSPREGLDTEAFF. The DNA of the CDR3 is TGTGCCAGCTCACCCAGGGAGGGCCTAGACACTGAAGCTTTCTTT.

This rearrangement joins TRBV7-3 to TRBJ2-3, with TRBD1 matching over 10 bases. The junction had 6 bases not matched to a gene; V was cut back by 5 bases and J by 4 bases. The germline V gene has CDR1 SGHTA and CDR2 FQGTGA. The CDR3 sequence is 15 residues long. The CDR3 spells CASSGQGQGADTQYF. The CDR3 bases are TGTGCCAGCAGCGGACAAGGACAGGGGGCAGATACGCAGTATTTT.

The chain has TRBV6-1 and TRBJ1-6; 7 bases line up with TRBD1. Germline CDR1 and CDR2: MNHNS and SASEGT. V gave up 1 base and J gave up 7 bases; unmatched junction bases: 4. CDR3 length: 15 residues. In DNA form, the CDR3 reads TGTGCCAGCAGTGAAGAGGGGACAGTGAATTCACCCCTCCACTTT. Its translation is CASSEEGTVNSPLHF.